The clone carrying this TCR beta chain turned up a few times. The sample originates from a study of CD8 T cells in Susac syndrome. Random hexamers were used to reverse transcribe an amount of about 0.45 to 1 ug RNA. TCRdb passed the immunoSEQ multiplex PCR reads through MiXCR, listing each CDR3 protein once. Here the sample spans 350,000 to 550,000 distinct CDR3 sequences, approximately 85% being singletons. Germline CDR1 LGHNA, CDR2 YNFKEQ. CDR3 size: 16 residues. V dropped 3 bases and J dropped 0 bases, with 12 bases sitting between them. The chain is built from TRBV4-2 and TRBJ2-1, with a tentative D call TRBD1 (6 bases). The sequencing sample was made of CD8+ T cells from PBMCs. The source of this sequence is a human donor with multiple sclerosis. The CDR3 region is CASSQETGSSYNEQFF. In DNA form, the CDR3 reads TGTGCCAGCAGCCAGGAAACAGGGAGCTCCTACAATGAGCAGTTCTTC.